Shown below are 4 T cell receptor beta chains from a single sample sequenced in a study of blood T cell repertoires in COVID-19. The repertoire was sequenced with immunoSEQ multiplex PCR; TCRdb's copy has only in-frame clones and lacks some. The sample comprises under 300,000 clones, 85% of which are singletons, and roughly 13% rests with the top ten. The specimen sequenced was peripheral blood. The receptors stem from a human donor in a cohort sampled during active COVID-19.

J is TRBJ1-5 and V is TRBV18; D remains ambiguous. The CDR3 covers 14 residues. Trimming stripped 3 bases from V and 0 bases from J, with 6 bases between. CDR1 is KGHSH and CDR2 is LQKENI in the germline V gene. The CDR3 DNA reads TGTGCCAGCTCACCCGCGAATAGCAATCAGCCCCAGCATTTT. Its translation is CASSPANSNQPQHF.

This rearrangement joins TRBV5-4 to TRBJ2-2, with a possible D match to TRBD2 (5 bases). V dropped 3 bases and J dropped 4 bases, with 10 bases sitting between them. From germline, CDR1 is SGHNT and CDR2 YYREEE (reference sequence). The CDR3 has 14 amino acids. DNA for the CDR3: TGTGCCAGCAGCTCCGGGAACCCCACCGGGGAGCTGTTTTTT. It translates to CASSSGNPTGELFF.

The chain joins TRBV18 to TRBJ1-2; TRBD1 agrees at 10 bases. The ends lost 0 bases at V and 9 bases at J; junction bases unmatched: 1. Germline V gives CDR1 KGHSH, CDR2 LQKENI. The CDR3 is 13 amino acids. CDR3 sequence: CASSPPGQGRYTF. CDR3 DNA sequence: TGTGCCAGCTCACCACCGGGACAGGGGCGCTACACCTTC.

The chain carries TRBV5-6 and TRBJ2-5; TRBD1 is a possible D gene (6 bases). The CDR3 is 14 residues long. From germline, CDR1 is SGHDT and CDR2 YYEEEE. Trimming pared 4 bases from V and 6 bases from J, leaving 16 bases between. CDR3 in DNA: TGTGCCAGCAGCCCCGAGCACAGGGCAAAGACCCAGTACTTC. Amino acid sequence: CASSPEHRAKTQYF. The entire variable domain, with the rest obtained from reference TRBV5-6 and TRBJ2-5, is as follows: DAGVTQSPTHLIKTRGQQVTLRCSPKSGHDTVSWYQQALGQGPQFIFQYYEEEERQRGNFPDRFSGHQFPNYSSELNVNALLLGDSALYLCASSPEHRAKTQYFGPGTRLLVL.